Listed below are T cell receptor beta chains from one sample, sequenced in a study of CD8+ T cells in alopecia areata. Data came from immunoSEQ multiplex PCR; TCRdb stores just in-frame clones and leaves some out. The data hold 190,000 or so clones, with 58% observed a single time. The material sequenced was CD8+ T cells sorted from blood, taken at week 24, from a patient treated with tofacitinib. These receptors originate from a human donor with alopecia areata. CDR3s include the opening cysteine and the closing phenylalanine or tryptophan. D genes are given only for firm matches. Where a row states a size, it is once, few, many or the class of an expanded clone; other rows omit it.

size: few; J: TRBJ1-1; V: TRBV27; D: .; CDR3: CASSSGKTEAFF
size: .; J: TRBJ1-3; V: TRBV27; D: TRBD1; CDR3: CASSLTGPSGNTIYF
size: .; J: TRBJ2-7; V: TRBV27; D: TRBD2; CDR3: CASSISGGAYEQYF
size: .; J: TRBJ1-6; V: TRBV4-1; D: .; CDR3: CASSQEQGSNSPLHF
size: few; J: TRBJ2-6; V: TRBV4-1; D: .; CDR3: CASSQEKEGAGANVLTF
size: few; J: TRBJ2-7; V: TRBV4-1; D: TRBD1; CDR3: CASSLDRSYEQYF
size: many; J: TRBJ1-2; V: TRBV29-1; D: .; CDR3: CSVEWVREPYGYTF
size: .; J: TRBJ2-3; V: TRBV29-1; D: .; CDR3: CSHKSEVYNTQYF
size: .; J: TRBJ2-7; V: TRBV11-2; D: .; CDR3: CASSHPTPYEQYF
size: .; J: TRBJ2-3; V: TRBV5-1; D: .; CDR3: CASSFGSQGPTDTQYF
size: .; J: TRBJ2-5; V: TRBV13; D: TRBD1; CDR3: CASSRSDRGIETQYF
size: .; J: TRBJ2-2; V: TRBV5-1; D: TRBD2; CDR3: CASSLRLAGDTGELFF
size: many; J: TRBJ1-2; V: TRBV5-1; D: TRBD1; CDR3: CASSLVTGGLSYGYTF
size: .; J: TRBJ2-7; V: TRBV5-1; D: .; CDR3: CASSDSYEQYF
size: .; J: TRBJ1-2; V: TRBV29-1; D: .; CDR3: CSVEGGRDPLYGYTF
size: .; J: TRBJ2-3; V: TRBV6-5; D: TRBD1; CDR3: CASSYSGQGTDTQYF
size: .; J: TRBJ2-4; V: TRBV13; D: .; CDR3: CASSSGGGAKNIQYF
size: .; J: TRBJ1-5; V: TRBV5-6; D: .; CDR3: CASSLGGANQPQHF
size: few; J: TRBJ2-1; V: TRBV7-2; D: .; CDR3: CASSLVPNEQFF
size: few; J: TRBJ2-7; V: TRBV5-1; D: .; CDR3: CASSLEDILYEQYF
size: .; J: TRBJ2-7; V: TRBV28; D: .; CDR3: CASRDREQYF
size: .; J: TRBJ2-5; V: TRBV4-1; D: .; CDR3: CASSQDGEETQYF
size: few; J: TRBJ2-7; V: TRBV29-1; D: .; CDR3: CSVLTGQVYEQYF
size: .; J: TRBJ1-5; V: TRBV23-1; D: .; CDR3: CASKDGGKGQPQHF
size: few; J: TRBJ2-5; V: TRBV29-1; D: TRBD1; CDR3: CSVGLADRVETQYF
size: few; J: TRBJ1-3; V: TRBV10-3; D: TRBD1; CDR3: CAISEKTGTGNTIYF
size: .; J: TRBJ2-3; V: TRBV7-6; D: .; CDR3: CASSLKVGDTQYF
size: .; J: TRBJ1-1; V: TRBV12-5; D: .; CDR3: CASGLGTSGTEAFF
size: .; J: TRBJ2-1; V: TRBV2; D: .; CDR3: CASTSRGEEQFF
size: .; J: TRBJ2-7; V: TRBV14; D: .; CDR3: CASSQEYPADSPRRSPYEQYF
size: .; J: TRBJ1-1; V: TRBV4-1; D: .; CDR3: CASSQVSLITEAFF
size: .; J: TRBJ2-1; V: TRBV5-6; D: TRBD1; CDR3: CASSLGTGNEQFF
size: .; J: TRBJ2-1; V: TRBV6-5; D: .; CDR3: CASRRVAKNNEQFF
size: few; J: TRBJ2-7; V: TRBV7-9; D: TRBD2; CDR3: CASSSTIRLAGESYEQYF
size: .; J: TRBJ1-6; V: TRBV9; D: .; CDR3: CASSVSGGSPLHF
size: .; J: TRBJ1-4; V: TRBV7-6; D: .; CDR3: CASRNSKEGPHEKLFF
size: few; J: TRBJ1-2; V: TRBV19; D: .; CDR3: CASSIFTGYDYGYTF
size: .; J: TRBJ1-1; V: TRBV5-6; D: .; CDR3: CASSLFITEAFF
size: .; J: TRBJ2-2; V: TRBV29-1; D: TRBD2; CDR3: CSVEDPSGGWLFF
size: few; J: TRBJ2-1; V: TRBV7-7; D: TRBD1; CDR3: CASSPGTGAYNEQFF
size: .; J: TRBJ1-2; V: TRBV11-2; D: .; CDR3: CASSLVGGNYGYTF
size: few; J: TRBJ2-2; V: TRBV13; D: .; CDR3: CASTGAGELFF
size: .; J: TRBJ2-3; V: TRBV30; D: .; CDR3: CAWSVIPGDTQYF
size: .; J: TRBJ2-7; V: TRBV29-1; D: .; CDR3: CSVLSRDTYEQYF
size: few; J: TRBJ2-3; V: TRBV27; D: .; CDR3: CASSLGPDTQYF
size: .; J: TRBJ2-7; V: TRBV30; D: .; CDR3: CAWSVGGGAYEQYF
size: .; J: TRBJ1-1; V: TRBV9; D: .; CDR3: CASSAFGPVNTEAFF
size: .; J: TRBJ1-1; V: TRBV12-5; D: .; CDR3: CASGISNTEAFF
size: .; J: TRBJ1-2; V: TRBV6-5; D: TRBD1; CDR3: CASSQTGSSYGYTF
size: .; J: TRBJ2-4; V: TRBV30; D: .; CDR3: CAWSVFLDKNIQYF
size: few; J: TRBJ2-1; V: TRBV7-9; D: TRBD1; CDR3: CASSSGQGSYNEQFF
size: few; J: TRBJ2-7; V: TRBV5-4; D: .; CDR3: CASSFGEGPYEQYF
size: .; J: TRBJ1-2; V: TRBV30; D: .; CDR3: CAWYLGTRYGYTF
size: few; J: TRBJ2-5; V: TRBV6-5; D: TRBD1; CDR3: CASSHRRGRGETQYF
size: few; J: TRBJ2-3; V: TRBV2; D: TRBD1; CDR3: CASRAGGTQYF
size: .; J: TRBJ2-7; V: TRBV13; D: .; CDR3: CASSLGRRLSEQYF
size: .; J: TRBJ2-1; V: TRBV29-1; D: .; CDR3: CSGGRDYNEQFF
size: .; J: TRBJ2-5; V: TRBV9; D: TRBD2; CDR3: CASSPARGGASQETQYF
size: .; J: TRBJ2-3; V: TRBV30; D: TRBD2; CDR3: CAWSAAGGRTDTQYF
size: .; J: TRBJ2-2; V: TRBV27; D: .; CDR3: CASRGGQSNTGELFF